This T cell receptor (beta chain) is from a study of shared clonotypes between healthy human individuals. The CDR3 contains 14 residues. V lost 5 bases to trimming and J lost 7 bases, with 18 bases between them. Germline V CDR1 and CDR2: SGHRS, YFSETQ. The count of this clone is one. Per the authors' pipeline: ImmunoSEQ only sent back junction sequences with no quality scores, so filtering was done differently. TCRdb's copy holds only in-frame clones and misses some; the assay was immunoSEQ multiplex PCR. V, J and clone size reflect that table, while D and trimming were determined from the DNA. Among roughly 1,000,000 clones listed, 75% to 80% were seen once.

This rearrangement joins TRBV5-1 to TRBJ2-5, with D perhaps matching TRBD2 (6 bases). The sample comprised memory CD4+ T cells from PBMCs. As to subset: CD45RA-negative fraction. The sequence came from a man in his late teens or twenties in good health. Some clones in this sample may be carry-over from other donors' samples. The CDR3 DNA follows: TGCGCCAGCAGTCCCGGGGCCGGGAGAGCGACCCAGTACTTC. This encodes CASSPGAGRATQYF.